These 22 T cell receptor beta chains were all obtained from the same sample, sequenced in a study of T cell repertoires in cytomegalovirus infection. TCRdb analysed the reads with MiXCR anew, one entry per CDR3 protein. The sample carries more than 250,000 distinct CDR3 sequences, roughly 25% recorded once. These TCRs' antigens remain unknown. The sample was cultured PBMCs, taken from culture after CMV antigen stimulation. These receptors were obtained from a human donor in good health (CMV status not recorded). Some clones in this sample may be carry-over from other donors' samples.

This clonotype was picked up many times. The J gene is TRBJ2-1, the V gene TRBV18; D perhaps matches TRBD2 (5 bases). Germline values: CDR1 KGHSH, CDR2 LQKENI. CDR3 length: 13 residues. V was shortened by 1 base and J by 7 bases, with 8 bases between the two germline ends. DNA of the CDR3: TGTGCCAGCTCACCACGGACTGAGAATGAGCAGTTCTTC. Amino acid sequence: CASSPRTENEQFF.

The chain joins TRBV18 to TRBJ2-5; D unresolved. V was pared by 5 bases and J by 4 bases, with 8 bases between. CDR3 length equals 12 residues. CDR1 is KGHSH, CDR2 LQKENI, per germline. CDR3 in DNA: TGTGCCAGCTCAAATCTCAGAGAGACCCAGTACTTC. This gives the protein CASSNLRETQYF.

This chain uses TRBV4-1 with TRBJ1-3, with a weak D call TRBD1 (5 bases). Per the germline V gene, CDR1 is MGHRA and CDR2 is YSYEKL. V dropped 0 bases and J dropped 0 bases, with 15 bases sitting between them. The CDR3 totals 18 residues. The CDR3 loop is CASSQDGAGPGSGNTIYF. CDR3 DNA sequence: TGCGCCAGCAGCCAAGATGGGGCAGGGCCTGGCTCTGGAAACACCATATATTTT.

This clonotype showed up just a few times. The rearrangement uses TRBV9 and TRBJ2-7; a possible D gene is TRBD1 (5 bases). The CDR3 covers 15 residues. The V gene lost 0 bases and the J gene lost 2 bases, with 12 bases spanning the gap. From germline, CDR1 is SGDLS and CDR2 YYNGEE. As DNA, the CDR3 is TGTGCCAGCAGCGTAGGCCCAGGGCCAACCTACGAGCAGTACTTC. Translation gives CASSVGPGPTYEQYF.

This clonotype has a single count. V usage is TRBV5-4 and J usage is TRBJ2-2; D tentatively fits TRBD1 or TRBD2 (5 bases each). This CDR3 contains 14 residues. Trimming took off 1 base at V and 7 bases at J, with 11 bases between the two ends. In germline, CDR1 is SGHNT, CDR2 YYREEE (reference sequence). This chain's CDR3 is CASSLSGAGGELFF. CDR3 in DNA: TGTGCCAGCAGCTTGAGTGGGGCGGGCGGGGAGCTGTTTTTT.

The gene calls are TRBV7-9 and TRBJ1-1; D gene ambiguous. Germline V gives CDR1 SEHNR, CDR2 FQNEAQ (reference sequence). Trimming shortened V by 1 base and J by 2 bases, and 8 bases separated the two germline ends. There are 14 residues in the CDR3. The CDR3 DNA is TGTGCCAGCAGCTTAGTAGGCCATAACACTGAAGCTTTCTTT. Translating it yields CASSLVGHNTEAFF.

The J gene is TRBJ2-5, the V gene TRBV11-2, with D perhaps TRBD2 (6 bases). This CDR3 region has 15 residues. Trimming left V 3 bases short and J 0 bases short, with 11 bases between. Germline loops: CDR1 SGHAT, CDR2 FQNNGV. CDR3: CASSFGRRDQETQYF. Here the CDR3 DNA reads TGTGCCAGCAGCTTTGGGCGGAGGGACCAAGAGACCCAGTACTTC.

Of note for this clonotype: The junction shows a germline mismatch at one end, possibly a read error. The rearrangement uses TRBV13 and TRBJ1-1; D is possibly TRBD1 (5 bases). The CDR3 is made up of 14 amino acids. Germline CDR1 is PRHDT and CDR2 is FYEKMQ (reference sequence). CDR3 loop: CANSFRDGNTEAFF. The CDR3 nucleotides read TGTGCCAACAGCTTCCGGGACGGGAACACTGAAGCTTTCTTT. Together with reference TRBV13 and TRBJ1-1, the CDR3 gives the full variable domain: AAGVIQSPRHLIKEKRETATLKCYPIPRHDTVYWYQQGPGQDPQFLISFYEKMQSDKGSIPDRFSAQQFSDYHSELNMSSLELGDSALYFCANSFRDGNTEAFFGQGTRLTVV.

As regards this clonotype: This may stem from a read error, because a much larger clone lies one nucleotide away. CDR3 in amino acids: CASSLNGGNEQFF. DNA of the CDR3: TGTGCCAGCAGCTTAAATGGGGGCAATGAGCAGTTCTTC. V gene TRBV7-6 combines with J gene TRBJ2-1; tentatively, D is TRBD1 or TRBD2 (5 bases each). Trimming took off 2 bases at V and 6 bases at J, with 8 bases between the two ends. Germline V gene data show CDR1 as SGHVS and CDR2 as FNYEAQ. CDR3 size: 13 residues.

V is TRBV30 and J is TRBJ1-1; TRBD1 matches 7 bases. The CDR3 consists of 15 residues. Per the germline V gene, CDR1 is GTSNPN and CDR2 is SVGIG (reference sequence). V lost 4 bases to trimming and J lost 2 bases; unmatched junction nucleotides: 10. This chain's CDR3 is CAWNQGDALNTEAFF. The CDR3 bases are TGTGCCTGGAACCAGGGGGACGCCCTCAACACTGAAGCTTTCTTT.

This clonotype showed up just a few times. The genes are TRBV29-1 and TRBJ2-3; 10 bases fit TRBD2. The CDR3 covers 13 residues. Germline-derived CDR1 and CDR2 are SQVTM and ANQGSEA. V trimming: 3 bases; J trimming: 5 bases; junction bases outside the gene matches: 2. The CDR3 nucleotides read TGCAGCGTTGACCCTAGCGGGGGAGATACGCAGTATTTT. Its translation: CSVDPSGGDTQYF.

The chain employs TRBV2 and TRBJ1-2; D uncertain. There are 13 residues in the CDR3. V shed 0 bases and J shed 4 bases, with 6 bases lying between them. Germline V gives CDR1 SNHLY, CDR2 FYNNEI. This CDR3 reads CASSEAGTYGYTF. In DNA, the CDR3 is TGTGCCAGCAGTGAAGCGGGCACCTATGGCTACACCTTC.

This clonotype was detected a few times. The chain uses TRBV11-2 and TRBJ2-2, with D possibly being TRBD2 (5 bases). Trimming stripped 3 bases from V and 11 bases from J, with 10 bases between. This CDR3 is built from 12 residues. Germline lookup yields CDR1 SGHAT and CDR2 FQNNGV. The CDR3 here is CASSLNPGELFF. CDR3 nucleotide sequence: TGTGCCAGCAGCTTGAACCCGGGAGAGCTGTTTTTT.

The V gene is TRBV29-1, the J gene TRBJ1-2; D might be TRBD1 (6 bases). V dropped 6 bases and J dropped 4 bases, with 12 bases sitting between them. Per germline, CDR1 SQVTM and CDR2 ANQGSEA. CDR3 length equals 12 residues. The CDR3 loop is CSVNRVVYGYTF. The CDR3 DNA reads as TGCAGCGTAAACAGGGTAGTCTATGGCTACACCTTC.

This chain's CDR3 is CASSPGVNEQFF. The CDR3 coding sequence is TGTGCCAGCAGTCCAGGGGTAAATGAGCAGTTCTTC. This chain connects TRBV12-3 or TRBV12-4 to TRBJ2-1; TRBD1 might be the D (6 bases). The CDR3 totals 12 residues. V lost 5 bases, J lost 7 bases, and 9 bases lay in between.

The rearrangement joins TRBV28 to TRBJ2-3; 7 nucleotides agree with TRBD2. The junction had 8 bases not matched to a gene; V was cut back by 7 bases and J by 1 base. Germline CDR1 MDHEN, CDR2 SYDVKM. There are 15 residues in the CDR3. This CDR3 reads CASKPAGVGTDTQYF. The CDR3 DNA sequence: TGTGCCAGCAAACCCGCGGGAGTGGGCACAGATACGCAGTATTTT.

The rearrangement joins TRBV5-1 to TRBJ2-7; TRBD2 matches at 11 bases. Germline assignment: CDR1 SGHRS and CDR2 YFSETQ. CDR3 length: 16 amino acids. After removal of 1 base from V and 3 bases from J, the junction contained 6 bases not matched to a gene. CDR3 amino acids: CASSLSLTSGNYEQYF. CDR3 DNA: TGCGCCAGCAGCTTGTCATTGACTAGCGGGAACTACGAGCAGTACTTC. Using reference TRBV5-1 and TRBJ2-7 for the parts outside the CDR3, the full variable domain is KAGVTQTPRYLIKTRGQQVTLSCSPISGHRSVSWYQQTPGQGLQFLFEYFSETQRNKGNFPGRFSGRQFSNSRSEMNVSTLELGDSALYLCASSLSLTSGNYEQYFGPGTRLTVT.

This clonotype was observed many times. The genes are TRBV7-9 and TRBJ1-5; 8 positions match TRBD1. V lost 1 base and J lost 1; bases outside the gene matches: 0. The CDR3 runs to 15 residues. Germline V gene lookup returns CDR1 SEHNR and CDR2 FQNEAQ (reference sequence). The CDR3 DNA sequence: TGTGCCAGCAGCTTAGGACAGGGGAGCAATCAGCCCCAGCATTTT. It translates to CASSLGQGSNQPQHF.

This clonotype has a single count. The junction and the germline gene differ at one end; a read error may be behind it. V and J are TRBV24-1 and TRBJ2-3; D ambiguous. Germline values: CDR1 KGHDR, CDR2 SFDVKD. The CDR3 has 12 residues. CDR3 nucleotides: TGTCCCACCAGTGATCAAGGGGATACGCAGTATTTT. Encoded protein: CPTSDQGDTQYF.

This rearrangement joins TRBV7-3 to TRBJ2-4; no clear D gene. V was trimmed by 3 bases and J by 7 bases, leaving 19 bases between them. The CDR3 totals 16 residues. CDR1 SGHTA and CDR2 FQGTGA come from the germline V gene. The CDR3, as DNA: TGTGCCAGCAGCTTCGTATCCCACCAGGATGGGAACATTCAGTACTTC. Residues: CASSFVSHQDGNIQYF.

The table lists this clonotype with a few counts. V gene TRBV29-1 combines with J gene TRBJ2-3, with a tentative D call TRBD1 (6 bases). Germline values: CDR1 SQVTM, CDR2 ANQGSEA. Trimming removed 1 base at V and 2 bases at J, with 10 bases between. The CDR3 spans 14 residues. CDR3 in DNA: TGCAGCGTTGAAGGACAGGCGGACACAGATACGCAGTATTTT. It is translated as CSVEGQADTDTQYF.

This clonotype showed up just a few times. The chain uses TRBV4-1 and TRBJ2-5, with 10 bases lining up with TRBD2. This CDR3 has 15 residues. The J segment lost 4 bases and the V segment lost 1 base, leaving 3 bases of the junction unmatched. In germline, CDR1 is MGHRA, CDR2 YSYEKL. CDR3: CASSQGGLATETQYF. The CDR3 nucleotides read TGCGCCAGCAGCCAAGGGGGACTAGCGACAGAGACCCAGTACTTC.